This T cell receptor (beta chain) is from a study of T cell responses to AZD1222 COVID-19 vaccine. With 2 bases clipped from V and 6 bases from J, the junction kept 5 bases outside the gene matches. Germline CDR1 is LNHNV and CDR2 is YYDKDF (reference sequence). The CDR3 loop spans 14 amino acids. The data were produced by immunoSEQ multiplex PCR, yet TCRdb's version contains in-frame clones alone and is incomplete. The sample has some 100,000 clones, about 94% seen once. The TCR originated in an adult who received the AZD1222 COVID-19 vaccine. The sample consisted of peripheral blood, taken 28 days after the second AZD1222 dose. The chain couples TRBV15 to TRBJ1-2, with 8 bases aligning to TRBD1. The CDR3, as DNA: TGTGCCACCAGCAGAATTGACAGGGGAGATGGCTACACCTTC. This codes for CATSRIDRGDGYTF. Full variable domain (outside the CDR3, taken from reference TRBV15 and TRBJ1-2): DAMVIQNPRYQVTQFGKPVTLSCSQTLNHNVMYWYQQKSSQAPKLLFHYYDKDFNNEADTPDNFQSRRPNTSFCFLDIRSPGLGDTAMYLCATSRIDRGDGYTFGSGTRLTVV.